A single sample gave rise to the 20 T cell receptor beta chains below, sequenced in a study of shared clonotypes between healthy human individuals. Generated by immunoSEQ multiplex PCR, the TCRdb table keeps only in-frame clones and is missing some. The sample has some 2,000,000 clones, about 95% seen once. Naive CD8 cells, CD45RO-negative and positively selected for CCR7, excluded terminally differentiated effector memory CD45RA+ cells. Material for sequencing was naive CD8+ T cells sorted from blood. The receptor source for this set is a young man in good health.

This sequence joins TRBV2 and TRBJ1-3, with D perhaps matching TRBD1 (5 bases). The CDR3 has 13 residues. Germline assignment: CDR1 SNHLY and CDR2 FYNNEI. V was cut by 6 bases and J by 2 bases, with 8 bases left in between. The CDR3 is CASSRDPGNTIYF. In DNA form, the CDR3 reads TGTGCCAGCAGCAGGGACCCTGGAAACACCATATATTTT.

Here the CDR3 reads CASRGKGVPPYEQYF. The DNA for the CDR3 is TGTGCCAGCAGGGGAAAAGGGGTTCCCCCCTACGAGCAGTACTTC. The chain carries TRBV6-1 and TRBJ2-7; perhaps TRBD1 as D (5 bases). The CDR3 length is 15 residues. Germline V gene data show CDR1 as MNHNS and CDR2 as SASEGT. V gave up 6 bases and J gave up 2 bases, with 17 bases separating them.

V usage is TRBV2 and J usage is TRBJ2-7; D uncertain. V was pared by 3 bases and J by 2 bases, with 11 bases between. Germline loops: CDR1 SNHLY, CDR2 FYNNEI. The length of the CDR3 is 14 residues. The CDR3 coding sequence is TGTGCCAGCAGTGACCCCCTAGGCACCTACGAGCAGTACTTC. Translating it yields CASSDPLGTYEQYF.

The CDR3 loop reads CASSRLSYEQYF. For the CDR3, the DNA is TGTGCCAGCAGTCGCCTCTCCTACGAGCAGTACTTC. The rearrangement uses TRBV27 and TRBJ2-7; D gene unclear. The CDR3 is 12 residues long. The germline V and J ends were trimmed by 5 bases and 0 bases, with 5 bases remaining between them. Looked up from germline, CDR1 is MNHEY and CDR2 is SMNVEV (reference sequence).

The J gene is TRBJ2-7, the V gene TRBV6-1; 12 nucleotides agree with TRBD1. The V gene end was trimmed by 4 bases and the J gene end by 5 bases; junction bases not matched to a gene: 6. The CDR3 spans 15 residues. Germline-derived CDR1 and CDR2 are MNHNS and SASEGT. The CDR3 spells CASSGWDRGPDEQYF. The CDR3 DNA sequence: TGTGCCAGCAGTGGGTGGGACAGGGGGCCGGACGAGCAGTACTTC.

The chain joins TRBV13 to TRBJ2-7; 10 nucleotides agree with TRBD1. The CDR3 has 15 residues. Looked up from germline, CDR1 is PRHDT and CDR2 is FYEKMQ (reference sequence). The trim removed 3 bases at V and 7 bases at J, leaving 9 bases unmatched. The CDR3 reads CASSLESRDRGEQYF. CDR3 DNA: TGTGCCAGCAGCTTGGAGTCCCGGGACAGGGGTGAGCAGTACTTC.

This sequence joins TRBV7-9 and TRBJ1-2; unclear D gene. This CDR3 has 13 residues. V dropped 3 bases and J dropped 5 bases, with 10 bases sitting between them. Germline V lookup: CDR1 SEHNR, CDR2 FQNEAQ (reference sequence). In DNA, the CDR3 is TGTGCCAGCAGCTTTGTCGGAATTTATGGCTACACCTTC. Its translation: CASSFVGIYGYTF.

The V gene is TRBV6-6, the J gene TRBJ2-7; D call uncertain. The V gene's germline CDR1 is MNHNY and CDR2 SVGAGI (reference sequence). This CDR3 is built from 14 residues. V was clipped by 0 bases and J by 7 bases, with 13 bases between them. The CDR3 spells CASSYSVGETEQYF. CDR3 DNA sequence: TGTGCCAGCAGTTACTCTGTCGGAGAGACTGAGCAGTACTTC.

This clone was counted once. The chain uses TRBV7-9 and TRBJ2-5; D not certain. The CDR3 runs to 11 residues. The germline V and J ends were trimmed by 4 bases and 13 bases, with 13 bases remaining between them. Looked up from germline, CDR1 is SEHNR and CDR2 is FQNEAQ (reference sequence). Here the CDR3 reads CASSSEGPGYF. DNA of the CDR3: TGTGCCAGCAGCTCAGAAGGACCAGGGTACTTC.

V gene TRBV2 combines with J gene TRBJ1-2; unclear D gene. Germline loops: CDR1 SNHLY, CDR2 FYNNEI. The V and J ends lost 3 bases and 11 bases respectively, with 16 bases between them. The CDR3 contains 13 residues. As DNA, the CDR3 is TGTGCCAGCAGTGAGGGTTTGGGTGGTGATTACACCTTC. Protein product: CASSEGLGGDYTF.

In regard to this clone: A read error may produce the germline difference seen at one junction end. This chain uses TRBV2 with TRBJ2-7, with 8 bases lining up with TRBD1. Per the germline V gene, CDR1 is SNHLY and CDR2 is FYNNEI. The CDR3 extends over 15 amino acids. As DNA, the CDR3 is TGTGCCAGCAGGGAAGTAGGGACAGGAAATCTGCAGCAGTACTTC. It translates to CASREVGTGNLQQYF.

The CDR3 sequence is CASSQEKEGALSLANTEAFF. The DNA of the CDR3 is TGCGCCAGCAGCCAAGAGAAGGAGGGGGCCCTTAGTCTCGCGAACACTGAAGCTTTCTTT. The rearrangement joins TRBV4-3 to TRBJ1-1; 7 bases are a match to TRBD1. J gave up 1 base and V 0 bases, and 17 bases lay outside the gene matches. The CDR3 has 20 residues. From germline, CDR1 is LGHNA and CDR2 YSLEER.

The chain joins TRBV21-1 to TRBJ1-1. TRBV21-1 is a recognized pseudogene. The CDR3 runs to 16 residues. CDR3 coding DNA: TGTGCCAGCAGCAAGTTACGACTGGGGATGAACACTGAAGCTTTCTTT. It specifies CASSKLRLGMNTEAFF.

This rearrangement joins TRBV6-6 to TRBJ2-3; D is unclear. Deletions cut 5 bases from V and 3 bases from J, with 18 bases between. CDR1 is MNHNY and CDR2 is SVGAGI in the germline V gene (reference sequence). This CDR3 is built from 16 residues. CDR3 bases: TGTGCCAGCAGTCACCTCGGAGAGGTTCCGACAGATACGCAGTATTTT. Its translation is CASSHLGEVPTDTQYF.

V is TRBV19 and J is TRBJ2-5; TRBD2 matches 14 bases. CDR1 LNHDA and CDR2 SQIVND come from the germline V gene (reference sequence). This CDR3 is 17 amino acids long. Losses at the gene ends were 5 bases for V and 3 bases for J; bases not matched to a gene: 8. The CDR3 is CASSPHLGLAGEETQYF. Written as DNA, the CDR3 is TGTGCCAGTAGTCCTCATTTGGGACTAGCGGGGGAAGAGACCCAGTACTTC.

The genes are TRBV11-2 and TRBJ2-5; a weak D match, TRBD1 (5 bases). The CDR3 runs to 14 residues. The V gene's germline CDR1 is SGHAT and CDR2 FQNNGV. Deletions cut 5 bases from V and 4 bases from J, with 14 bases between. CDR3 sequence (DNA): TGTGCCAGCAGCCCCAGGGCCTCCGCAGAGACCCAGTACTTC. Amino acids: CASSPRASAETQYF.

As for this clone: The identical CDR3 is also encoded by other nucleotide sequences in the sample. This chain joins TRBV7-9 and TRBJ2-1; TRBD2 matches at 9 bases. Unmatched junction bases numbered 2, after V lost 2 bases and J lost 0 bases. The CDR3 totals 16 residues. Looked up from germline, CDR1 is SEHNR and CDR2 is FQNEAQ (reference sequence). The CDR3 region is CASSLLAGSSYNEQFF. The CDR3 coding sequence is TGTGCCAGCAGCTTACTAGCGGGGAGCTCCTACAATGAGCAGTTCTTC.

The V and J genes are TRBV4-1 and TRBJ1-1; D is undetermined. The germline V gene has CDR1 MGHRA and CDR2 YSYEKL. Trimming removed 0 bases at V and 1 base at J, with 9 bases between. CDR3 length: 15 residues. The DNA of the CDR3 is TGCGCCAGCAGCCAAGAGGATTGGGGGAACACTGAAGCTTTCTTT. Protein sequence: CASSQEDWGNTEAFF.

The J gene is TRBJ1-5, the V gene TRBV6-5; D possibly corresponds to TRBD1 (5 bases). CDR1 and CDR2 from the germline V gene are MNHEY and SVGAGI. There are 13 residues in the CDR3. V dropped 8 bases and J dropped 4 bases, with 12 bases sitting between them. For the CDR3, the DNA is TGTGCCAGCTCGCAGGGAAATAATCAGCCCCAGCATTTT. Protein sequence: CASSQGNNQPQHF.

The chain joins TRBV30 to TRBJ1-3; 9 nucleotides match TRBD1. V trimming: 0 bases; J trimming: 0 bases; junction bases outside the gene matches: 15. CDR3 length: 20 amino acids. The germline V gene has CDR1 GTSNPN and CDR2 SVGIG (reference sequence). The CDR3: CAWSVGMRTGARLSGNTIYF. DNA of the CDR3: TGTGCCTGGAGTGTAGGGATGCGGACAGGGGCCCGACTCTCTGGAAACACCATATATTTT.